Below are 6 T cell receptor beta chains sequenced from a single sample in a study of T cells after yellow fever vaccination. Each CDR3 protein is one row after TCRdb ran MiXCR on the 5' RACE reads. The repertoire consists of about 73,000 distinct CDR3 sequences, with around 7% occurring once and the leading ten covering roughly two fifths. Here the sequenced sample was CD8+ T cells sorted from PBMCs, taken on the day of the yellow fever booster vaccination. The receptors were gathered from a man aged 25-45 years who received the YFV17D yellow fever vaccine.

This clonotype was counted between two and nine times. The chain employs TRBV27 and TRBJ1-6; D is unresolved. The length of the CDR3 is 10 residues. Germline loops: CDR1 MNHEY, CDR2 SMNVEV (reference sequence). The CDR3 DNA follows: TGTGCTTCAGGCGGTTCACCCCTCCACTTT. Its translation is CASGGSPLHF.

V is TRBV7-9 and J is TRBJ2-1; TRBD2 matches at 8 bases. Germline V gene data show CDR1 as SEHNR and CDR2 as FQNEAQ (reference sequence). V shed 2 bases and J 6 bases; nucleotides not matched to a gene: 9. The CDR3 extends over 16 amino acids. The CDR3 DNA follows: TGTGCCAGCAGCTTATCGCCACTAGCGGAGCTCAATGAGCAGTTCTTC. This sequence encodes CASSLSPLAELNEQFF.

In this sample, this clonotype turned up many times. The chain employs TRBV3-1 and TRBJ2-7, with 8 bases that match TRBD2. The germline V gene has CDR1 LGHDT and CDR2 YNNKEL (reference sequence). V dropped 1 base and J dropped 3; count of bases not matched to a gene: 8. This CDR3 is 16 amino acids long. In nucleotides, the CDR3 is TGTGCCAGCAGCCAAGGAATTAGCGGGATCAACTACGAGCAGTACTTC. Encoded protein: CASSQGISGINYEQYF.

The chain uses TRBV24-1 and TRBJ2-1; a possible D gene is TRBD1 (5 bases). The CDR3 spans 13 residues. Trimming left V 4 bases short and J 14 bases short, with 17 bases between. Germline lookup yields CDR1 KGHDR and CDR2 SFDVKD. The CDR3 loop reads CATSEPTGPGEFF. The CDR3 bases are TGTGCCACCAGTGAACCAACAGGCCCTGGGGAGTTCTTC.

V is TRBV6-2 or TRBV6-3 and J is TRBJ2-1, with 12 bases matching TRBD2. Germline V gives CDR1 MNHEY, CDR2 SVGEGT. Trimming took 6 bases from V and 6 from J; bases not matched to a gene: 3. The CDR3 length is 14 residues. CDR3 amino acids: CASSGLAGSNEQFF. In nucleotides, the CDR3 is TGTGCCAGCAGCGGACTAGCGGGATCCAATGAGCAGTTCTTC.

This clonotype came up many times. J is TRBJ2-1 and V is TRBV10-2; 7 bases are shared with TRBD2. The CDR3 extends over 17 amino acids. V gave up 2 bases and J gave up 6 bases; unmatched junction bases: 13. CDR1 and CDR2 from the germline V gene are WSHSY and SAAADI. CDR3 region: CASSEAELASRANEQFF. The CDR3 DNA is TGCGCCAGCAGTGAGGCTGAACTAGCGTCGAGGGCCAATGAGCAGTTCTTC.